This T cell receptor beta chain was captured in a study of blood T cells in healthy people across ages. Findings of the study overall: A strong correlation between TCR beta diversity and naive T cell percentage was seen.

A sample-barcoded 5' primer and a J-beta primer mix were used in a second PCR of roughly 7 to 12 cycles. Every individual sample yielded 2.5 million or more paired-end reads (each containing CDR3). Each CDR3 protein gets one entry after TCRdb re-called the 5' RACE reads with MiXCR. The table lists 1.5 million to 1.8 million distinct CDR3 sequences, under 55% of them singletons, with around 4% in the top ten. Points on this clonotype: Its matching antigen is unknown.

V was clipped by 8 bases and J by 5 bases, with 18 bases between them. The CDR3 totals 14 residues. Sequenced: blood. The V gene is TRBV12-3 or TRBV12-4, the J gene TRBJ1-2; weak D call: TRBD1 (6 bases). This TCR was sampled from a woman younger than 30 in good health. CDR3 in amino acids: CASVLRQGKYGYTF. CDR3 in DNA: TGTGCCAGCGTTTTGCGGCAGGGGAAGTATGGCTACACCTTC.